These 24 T cell receptor beta chains came from one sample sequenced in a study of blood T cell repertoires in COVID-19. Some clones are missing from TCRdb's copy, which holds only in-frame ones; the method was immunoSEQ multiplex PCR. Of 100,000 or so clones in the sample, roughly 80% were seen once. Sequencing input: peripheral blood. These receptors all come from a woman older than 75 with acute or convalescent COVID-19.

The chain has TRBV15 and TRBJ2-6; D gene ambiguous. The CDR3 extends over 17 amino acids. Germline-derived CDR1 and CDR2 are LNHNV and YYDKDF (reference sequence). V was shortened by 0 bases and J by 0 bases, with 9 bases between the two germline ends. The CDR3 loop reads CATSRDTYSSGANVLTF. CDR3 DNA: TGTGCCACCAGCAGAGACACTTATAGCTCTGGGGCCAACGTCCTGACTTTC. The full variable domain, its missing parts supplied by reference TRBV15 and TRBJ2-6, is DAMVIQNPRYQVTQFGKPVTLSCSQTLNHNVMYWYQQKSSQAPKLLFHYYDKDFNNEADTPDNFQSRRPNTSFCFLDIRSPGLGDTAMYLCATSRDTYSSGANVLTFGAGSRLTVL.

The rearrangement links TRBV2 to TRBJ2-5; D gene unclear. Trimming shortened V by 6 bases and J by 2 bases, and 4 bases separated the two germline ends. The germline CDR1 and CDR2 sequences are SNHLY and FYNNEI. The CDR3 has 11 residues. CDR3 protein: CASSPQETQYF. For the CDR3, the DNA is TGTGCCAGCAGCCCACAAGAGACCCAGTACTTC.

This clone was counted only a few times. This chain connects TRBV5-1 to TRBJ2-7, with TRBD2 matching 9 bases. Germline CDR1 and CDR2: SGHRS and YFSETQ. With V trimmed by 2 bases and J by 4 bases, 7 bases remained unmatched. The CDR3 is 15 residues long. The DNA of the CDR3 is TGCGCCAGCAGCTTACTAGCGGGTCCTAGGTACGAGCAGTACTTC. It encodes CASSLLAGPRYEQYF.

This chain links TRBV24-1 with TRBJ1-2; no reliable D call. With 5 bases removed from V and 2 bases from J, the gap between germline ends came to 11 bases. Germline CDR1 reads KGHDR; CDR2 reads SFDVKD. This CDR3 comprises 14 residues. The CDR3 region is CATSGRGANYGYTF. CDR3 in DNA: TGTGCCACCAGTGGCCGGGGAGCCAACTATGGCTACACCTTC.

This chain joins TRBV9 and TRBJ1-6; no clear D. Germline CDR1 is SGDLS and CDR2 is YYNGEE. V dropped 2 bases and J dropped 7 bases, with 13 bases sitting between them. This CDR3 has 15 residues. CDR3 DNA sequence: TGTGCCAGCAGCGTTGAGGGCCGGATAAATTCACCCCTCCACTTT. Translating gives CASSVEGRINSPLHF.

The chain combines TRBV18 with TRBJ1-2, with 9 positions matching TRBD1. The CDR3 runs to 16 residues. Germline CDR1 reads KGHSH; CDR2 reads LQKENI. Trimming cost V 5 bases and J 6 bases; bases outside gene matches: 13. The CDR3 sequence: CASSSLPGQGLDGYTF. CDR3 nucleotide sequence: TGTGCCAGCTCATCTTTACCGGGACAGGGCTTGGATGGCTACACCTTC.

The J gene is TRBJ1-5, the V gene TRBV19; D remains ambiguous. CDR1 is LNHDA, CDR2 SQIVND, per germline (reference sequence). This CDR3 is built from 16 residues. The V and J ends lost 6 bases and 5 bases respectively, with 20 bases between them. The CDR3 DNA follows: TGTGCCAGTAGCCTAGTCCTATGGGTTACGGATCAGCCCCAGCATTTT. Translating it yields CASSLVLWVTDQPQHF.

The genes are TRBV5-4 and TRBJ2-3; 9 bases agree with TRBD2. Germline CDR1 is SGHNT and CDR2 is YYREEE (reference sequence). V lost 6 bases, J lost 2 bases, and 7 bases stayed unmatched. There are 15 residues in the CDR3. The CDR3 is CASTLEGLATDTQYF. CDR3 nucleotides: TGTGCCAGCACCCTTGAGGGACTAGCCACAGATACGCAGTATTTT.

The V and J genes are TRBV12-3 or TRBV12-4 and TRBJ1-5, with D uncertain. V gave up 1 base and J gave up 7 bases, with 5 bases separating them. The CDR3 has 12 residues. The CDR3 bases are TGTGCCAGCAGTTTAGAGCGACAGCCCCAGCATTTT. It codes for CASSLERQPQHF.

This clone showed up just a few times. The chain carries TRBV10-1 and TRBJ1-2; D not resolved. The germline CDR1 and CDR2 sequences are WNHNN and SYGVQD (reference sequence). The CDR3 sequence is 12 residues long. V was shortened by 10 bases and J by 6 bases, with 15 bases between the two germline ends. This CDR3 reads CATPSGIDGYTF. The CDR3 DNA follows: TGCGCCACCCCGTCGGGGATTGATGGCTACACCTTC.

The chain employs TRBV28 and TRBJ1-3; no clear D. There are 14 residues in the CDR3. V lost 4 bases to trimming and J lost 0 bases, with 7 bases between them. CDR1 is MDHEN and CDR2 is SYDVKM in the germline V gene. The CDR3 loop is CASSSEYSGNTIYF. CDR3 DNA: TGTGCCAGCAGTTCCGAGTACTCTGGAAACACCATATATTTT.

V and J are TRBV6-5 and TRBJ2-7; 7 positions match TRBD1. V shed 4 bases and J 3 bases; nucleotides not matched to a gene: 9. Germline CDR1 reads MNHEY; CDR2 reads SVGAGI. The CDR3 length is 15 residues. The CDR3 region is CASSSTGDIGYEQYF. The CDR3 nucleotides are TGTGCCAGCAGTTCCACAGGGGACATCGGCTACGAGCAGTACTTC.

The rearrangement links TRBV5-1 to TRBJ2-3; D is undetermined. This CDR3 spans 15 amino acids. V dropped 1 base and J dropped 4 bases, with 13 bases sitting between them. CDR1 is SGHRS and CDR2 is YFSETQ in the germline V gene. The CDR3 DNA sequence: TGCGCCAGCAGCTTGATCAGGTCAGGTCCAGATACGCAGTATTTT. Encoded protein: CASSLIRSGPDTQYF.

This sequence joins TRBV28 and TRBJ1-5; D is unclear. Germline-derived CDR1 and CDR2 are MDHEN and SYDVKM. The CDR3 covers 12 residues. Trimming left V 4 bases short and J 6 bases short, with 7 bases between. The CDR3 is CASSSYVQPQHF. CDR3 nucleotide sequence: TGTGCCAGCAGTTCCTACGTTCAGCCCCAGCATTTT.

A remark on this clone: At one of its ends the junction is not consistent with the germline gene, which may arise from a read error. The chain uses TRBV19 and TRBJ2-1, with TRBD1 matching 10 bases. This CDR3 comprises 13 residues. Germline CDR1 LNHDA, CDR2 SQIVND (reference sequence). DNA of the CDR3: TGTGCCAGTAGTCCAGGGGGAGGGGACAGGGGTCTCTTC. This translates into CASSPGGGDRGLF.

The chain carries TRBV2 and TRBJ2-3, with D unclear. This CDR3 region has 14 residues. Germline CDR1 is SNHLY and CDR2 is FYNNEI. V lost 7 bases, J lost 0 bases, and 11 bases lay in between. The CDR3, as DNA: TGTGCCAGCACCCCGTGGGCTAGCACAGATACGCAGTATTTT. Residues: CASTPWASTDTQYF.

Here the CDR3 reads CASSQAGTAFLDGYTF. For the CDR3, the DNA is TGCGCCAGCAGCCAAGCCGGGACAGCATTTCTCGATGGCTACACCTTC. The V gene is TRBV4-3, the J gene TRBJ1-2; 7 bases are shared with TRBD1. Trimming at V came to 1 base and at J to 6 bases, leaving 11 bases not matched to a gene. This CDR3 spans 16 amino acids. Per the germline V gene, CDR1 is LGHNA and CDR2 is YSLEER.

The CDR3 loop is CASSRDRSYNEQFF. The CDR3 DNA is TGCGCCAGCAGCAGGGACAGGTCCTACAATGAGCAGTTCTTC. This chain uses TRBV5-1 with TRBJ2-1; 8 nucleotides line up with TRBD1. Per the germline V gene, CDR1 is SGHRS and CDR2 is YFSETQ. There are 14 residues in the CDR3. The trim removed 4 bases at V and 1 base at J, leaving 1 base unmatched.

V and J are TRBV11-2 and TRBJ1-3, with 9 nucleotides matching TRBD1. The junction had 3 bases not matched to a gene; V was cut back by 4 bases and J by 2 bases. Germline V CDR1 and CDR2: SGHAT, FQNNGV. The CDR3 is made up of 15 amino acids. The CDR3 sequence is CASSSTGGPGNTIYF. CDR3 DNA sequence: TGTGCCAGCAGCTCTACAGGGGGCCCTGGAAACACCATATATTTT.

CDR3 protein: CASSPLTGFNTDTQYF. DNA for the CDR3: TGTGCCAGCAGTCCCCTCACAGGGTTTAACACAGATACGCAGTATTTT. The chain uses TRBV27 and TRBJ2-3; D may be TRBD1 (6 bases). The CDR3 length is 16 residues. CDR1 is MNHEY and CDR2 is SMNVEV in the germline V gene (reference sequence). The germline V and J ends were trimmed by 5 bases and 2 bases, with 17 bases remaining between them.

The V call is TRBV11-2, the J call TRBJ2-5, with D perhaps TRBD2 (5 bases). CDR3 size: 14 residues. V was trimmed by 1 base and J by 3 bases, leaving 9 bases between them. Germline assignment: CDR1 SGHAT and CDR2 FQNNGV. The CDR3 loop is CASSLVTREETQYF. The CDR3 bases are TGTGCCAGCAGCTTAGTTACGCGGGAAGAGACCCAGTACTTC.

The chain uses TRBV11-2 and TRBJ1-1; D unclear. Germline CDR1 is SGHAT and CDR2 is FQNNGV. V was trimmed by 11 bases and J by 3 bases, leaving 16 bases between them. The length of the CDR3 is 13 residues. The DNA for the CDR3 is TGTGCCTCGTTGGACTCGGTGGACACTGAAGCTTTCTTT. It translates to CASLDSVDTEAFF.

The count of this clone is one. The chain couples TRBV28 to TRBJ2-5; TRBD2 matches at 15 bases. CDR1 is MDHEN, CDR2 SYDVKM, per germline. V was clipped by 2 bases and J by 3 bases; unmatched bases: 10. The CDR3 covers 19 residues. CDR3 residues: CASSLPWTSGRDGKETQYF. Here the CDR3 DNA reads TGTGCCAGCAGTTTACCCTGGACTAGCGGGAGGGATGGGAAAGAGACCCAGTACTTC.

The genes are TRBV7-9 and TRBJ2-1, with a weak D call TRBD2 (6 bases). The germline CDR1 and CDR2 sequences are SEHNR and FQNEAQ (reference sequence). With 2 bases removed from V and 0 bases from J, the gap between germline ends came to 11 bases. The CDR3 extends over 16 amino acids. The chain's CDR3 is CASSLLGGPSYNEQFF. The DNA for the CDR3 is TGTGCCAGCAGCTTACTGGGAGGTCCCTCCTACAATGAGCAGTTCTTC.